This T cell receptor beta chain comes out of a study of blood T cell repertoires in COVID-19. The repertoire was sequenced with immunoSEQ multiplex PCR; TCRdb's copy has only in-frame clones and lacks some. The top ten hold 2.5% to 3.5% of the sample, which has roughly 120,000 clones, approximately 89% seen once. A Seattle source enrolled patients during active infection and followed them longitudinally. Germline CDR1 MNHEY, CDR2 SMNVEV (reference sequence). Trimming left V 5 bases short and J 3 bases short, with 17 bases between. This CDR3 is 15 amino acids long. The V and J genes are TRBV27 and TRBJ2-7, with TRBD2 as a possible D gene (6 bases). The sample consisted of peripheral blood. This sequence was found in a woman aged 80 or older with COVID-19, enrolled during active disease. CDR3 amino acids: CASSRGTQLFYEQYF. The CDR3, as DNA: TGTGCCAGCAGTCGCGGGACTCAACTATTCTACGAGCAGTACTTC.